This T cell receptor (beta chain) was observed in a study of blood T cells in healthy people across ages. Then a second PCR, running about 7 to 11 cycles, was carried out with a sample-barcoded 5' primer and a J-beta primer mix. TCRdb reprocessed the 5' RACE reads via MiXCR and lists one record per CDR3 protein. Found here are fewer than 600,000 distinct CDR3 sequences, about 25% of them singletons; the top ten hold roughly 3.5%. Study-level results: Donors of long life had a larger count of naive CD4+ cells and greater diversity than aged donors.

This clonotype was observed a handful of times. Its cognate antigen is unknown. These same data were also listed under a study on T cells of mothers and their children. According to that study: Pairs that are related and pairs that are unrelated have TCR recombination output shaped similarly by thymic selection.

What was sequenced was blood. The receptor was isolated from a boy aged 2 to 9 in good health.

CDR3 loop: CASSQLFDAILPETQYF. CDR3 coding DNA: TGTGCCAGCAGCCAACTATTTGACGCCATCCTTCCAGAGACCCAGTACTTC. The rearrangement uses TRBV14 and TRBJ2-5; no clear D gene. The CDR3 contains 17 residues. Germline V gene sequence: CDR1 SGHDN, CDR2 FVKESK. The V end lost 2 bases, the J end lost 4 bases, and 20 bases lay between the germline ends.